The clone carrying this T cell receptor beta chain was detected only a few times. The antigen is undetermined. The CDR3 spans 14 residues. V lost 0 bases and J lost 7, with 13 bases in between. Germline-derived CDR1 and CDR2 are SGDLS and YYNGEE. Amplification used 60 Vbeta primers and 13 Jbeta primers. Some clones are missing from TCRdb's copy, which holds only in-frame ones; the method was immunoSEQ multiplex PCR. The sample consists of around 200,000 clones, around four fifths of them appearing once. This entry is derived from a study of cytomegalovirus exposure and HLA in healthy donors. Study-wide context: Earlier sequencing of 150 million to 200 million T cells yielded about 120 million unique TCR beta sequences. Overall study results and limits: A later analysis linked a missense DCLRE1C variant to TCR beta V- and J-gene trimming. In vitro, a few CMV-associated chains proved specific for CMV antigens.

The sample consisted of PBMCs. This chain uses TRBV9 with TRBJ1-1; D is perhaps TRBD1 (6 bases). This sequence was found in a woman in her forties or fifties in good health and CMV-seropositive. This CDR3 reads CASSVAGARSEAFF. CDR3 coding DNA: TGTGCCAGCAGCGTAGCAGGGGCGCGGAGTGAAGCTTTCTTT.